This T cell receptor (beta chain) was documented in a study of T cell changes during pregnancy in multiple sclerosis. The data were produced by immunoSEQ multiplex PCR, yet TCRdb's version contains in-frame clones alone and is incomplete. The repertoire has tens of thousands of clones, 94% of them found once; the top ten carry about 5.5%. The sequences come from CD8+ T cells from peripheral blood mononuclear cells, collected before pregnancy. This receptor was identified in a female donor with multiple sclerosis, enrolled in a pregnancy study.

CDR3 sequence reads: CASSPQTGVYGYTF. The DNA of the CDR3 is TGTGCCAGCAGTCCACAGACAGGAGTCTATGGCTACACCTTC. V gene TRBV27 combines with J gene TRBJ1-2; weak D call: TRBD1 (6 bases). The V and J ends lost 5 bases and 4 bases respectively, with 14 bases between them. CDR1 MNHEY and CDR2 SMNVEV come from the germline V gene (reference sequence). The CDR3 is 14 residues long.